This TCR beta chain was identified in a study of blood T cell repertoires in COVID-19. Study-level background: The United States, Italy and Spain supplied acute and convalescent COVID-19 samples. The analysed material was cDNA or gDNA that came from T cells, B-cell-depleted T cells, or PBMCs.

The CDR3 is 16 residues long. The V and J ends lost 5 bases and 5 bases, in that order; junction bases with no gene match: 8. Germline V gene sequence: CDR1 MRHNA, CDR2 SNTAGT. The protocol was immunoSEQ multiplex PCR, while the TCRdb copy is restricted to in-frame clones and leaves out a portion. The sample lists 110,000 or so clones; just under 90% were seen once. In this sample, this clone turned up once. Sequenced sample: peripheral blood. The chain recombines TRBV6-4 with TRBJ2-2; 10 nucleotides align to TRBD2. The sequence was obtained from a human donor in a cohort sampled during active COVID-19. In DNA, the CDR3 is TGTGCCAGCAGTCCATTCCCTAGCGGGGGTACCGGGGAGCTGTTTTTT. Residues: CASSPFPSGGTGELFF.